This T cell receptor (beta chain) is from a study of vaccination effects on CD4 cells after COVID-19. Turning to the study itself: Every participant took two doses of the BNT162b2 or mRNA-1273 vaccine.

This clone appeared once. Its matching antigen is unknown. Study-wide points: By a late point after vaccination, infection- and vaccine-induced clones had shrunk markedly through clonal contraction.

This CDR3 has 15 amino acids. V gave up 2 bases and J gave up 8 bases; unmatched junction bases: 6. Germline V gene data show CDR1 as MNHNS and CDR2 as SASEGT. Here immunoSEQ multiplex PCR was the method, and the copy in TCRdb shows in-frame clones only, minus some. The table has roughly 41,000 clones, 60% to 80% seen once. Antigen-specific CD4+ T cells expanded by the ViraFEST assay with viral peptide pools were then sequenced. Cultured cells yielded isolated CD4+ T cells after 10 days. Vaccine recipients, nucleocapsid antibody negative, had no prior SARS-CoV-2 infection. Cultures had half their medium replaced with IL-2 medium on days 3 and 7.

The sample was CD4+ T cells from PBMCs cultured with HCoV-OC43 spike peptides, taken before COVID-19 vaccination. As for subset: HCoV-OC43 spike overlapping peptide pool stimulation. The source is a human donor who received a COVID-19 vaccine. The rearrangement uses TRBV6-1 and TRBJ2-1; 10 bases match TRBD2. In DNA form, the CDR3 reads TGTGCCAGCAGTGAATTCTCCGGGACTAGCGATGAGCAGTTCTTC. The encoded protein is CASSEFSGTSDEQFF.